These 22 T cell receptor beta chains were all obtained from the same sample, sequenced in a study of blood T cell repertoires in COVID-19. The table came from immunoSEQ multiplex PCR; TCRdb's copy has only in-frame clones and leaves some out. Seen here are 150,000 to 180,000 clones, more than 85% observed once, and the top ten hold roughly 2.2%. Sequenced material: peripheral blood. The receptors come from a woman in her 70s with acute or convalescent COVID-19.

This clone was counted a single time. The chain links TRBV21-1 to TRBJ1-1. TRBV21-1 is annotated as a pseudogene. The CDR3 has 18 residues. The CDR3 DNA reads TGTGCCAGCAGCAAACCCCTTGGCACCGGGGTTAGCCCTTCTGAAGCTTTCTTT. It specifies CASSKPLGTGVSPSEAFF.

The chain has TRBV7-9 and TRBJ1-2, with 8 bases matching TRBD1. The CDR3 is made up of 13 amino acids. The V gene end was trimmed by 5 bases and the J gene end by 5 bases; junction bases not matched to a gene: 4. The germline V gene encodes CDR1 SEHNR and CDR2 FQNEAQ (reference sequence). The CDR3 nucleotides read TGTGCCAGCAGCCCCCGGACAGGGTATGGCTACACCTTC. Translation: CASSPRTGYGYTF.

The chain employs TRBV19 and TRBJ2-7; TRBD2 might be the D (6 bases). The germline gives CDR1 LNHDA, CDR2 SQIVND (reference sequence). The V gene lost 1 base and the J gene lost 7 bases, with 17 bases spanning the gap. This CDR3 is built from 15 residues. The CDR3 loop is CASSIVPGSLGEQYF. As DNA, the CDR3 is TGTGCCAGTAGTATAGTCCCCGGGAGTTTGGGGGAGCAGTACTTC.

The chain carries TRBV6-2 or TRBV6-3 and TRBJ1-1, with a possible D match to TRBD1 (5 bases). Germline CDR1 and CDR2: MNHEY and SVGEGT. The CDR3 has 14 amino acids. V was clipped by 1 base and J by 6 bases, with 12 bases between them. CDR3 DNA sequence: TGTGCCAGCAGTTACTTTGGGGCCGTCGCTGAAGCTTTCTTT. Encoded protein: CASSYFGAVAEAFF.

Comments on this clone: Mismatch with germline at one junction end may stem from a read error. The chain joins TRBV20-1 to TRBJ1-2, with D possibly being TRBD1 (5 bases). CDR1 and CDR2 from the germline V gene are DFQATT and SNEGSKA (reference sequence). The CDR3 is made up of 11 amino acids. DNA of the CDR3: TGCAGTGCTAGAACCGACAGCCGATACTTCTTC. This gives the protein CSARTDSRYFF.

The chain uses TRBV18 and TRBJ1-1, with D unresolved. Trimming left V 0 bases short and J 5 bases short, with 13 bases between. The CDR3 extends over 15 amino acids. Per the germline V gene, CDR1 is KGHSH and CDR2 is LQKENI. CDR3 residues: CASSPPYRAGTEAFF. In DNA form, the CDR3 reads TGTGCCAGCTCACCACCGTATAGGGCGGGAACTGAAGCTTTCTTT.

In its sample, this clone was seen once. This chain connects TRBV6-5 to TRBJ1-2; the D gene is possibly TRBD1 (6 bases). Germline values: CDR1 MNHEY, CDR2 SVGAGI. V lost 6 bases, J lost 8 bases, and 16 bases lay in between. The CDR3 length is 13 residues. The CDR3 region has the DNA TGTGCCAGCAGGACTCCCGGGACACCCGGCTACACCTTC. Protein sequence: CASRTPGTPGYTF.

There are a few counts of this clone. The chain couples TRBV6-2 or TRBV6-3 to TRBJ2-7, with 10 nucleotides matching TRBD2. The trim removed 8 bases at V and 4 bases at J, leaving 5 bases unmatched. Per germline, CDR1 MNHEY and CDR2 SVGEGT. The CDR3 is 13 residues long. The CDR3 loop reads CASGLAGAYEQYF. Here the CDR3 DNA reads TGTGCCAGCGGCCTAGCGGGGGCTTACGAGCAGTACTTC.

The V call is TRBV6-6, the J call TRBJ2-3; 7 bases line up with TRBD2. V lost 6 bases and J lost 7; bases outside the gene matches: 13. From germline, CDR1 is MNHNY and CDR2 SVGAGI (reference sequence). CDR3 length equals 15 residues. The CDR3 loop reads CASSPSGGGINTQYF. For the CDR3, the DNA is TGTGCCAGCAGCCCCTCTGGCGGGGGTATCAATACGCAGTATTTT.

This chain connects TRBV9 to TRBJ1-2; TRBD1 aligns across 7 bases. The length of the CDR3 is 14 residues. The germline CDR1 and CDR2 sequences are SGDLS and YYNGEE. The V segment lost 4 bases and the J segment 2 bases; nucleotides outside the gene matches: 5. CDR3 in DNA: TGTGCCAGCAGCCAGACAGGGTTAAACTATGGCTACACCTTC. Protein: CASSQTGLNYGYTF.

The chain uses TRBV5-1 and TRBJ2-1; 12 nucleotides align to TRBD2. The junction had 3 bases not matched to a gene; V was cut back by 0 bases and J by 8 bases. Germline loops: CDR1 SGHRS, CDR2 YFSETQ. The CDR3 has 15 residues. In nucleotides, the CDR3 is TGCGCCAGCAGCTTGGTGCCTAGCGGGGGGGATGAGCAGTTCTTC. This encodes CASSLVPSGGDEQFF.

For the CDR3, the DNA is TGTGCCATCAGTGCGCAGGAAGAGACCCAGTACTTC. It is translated as CAISAQEETQYF. The genes are TRBV10-3 and TRBJ2-5, with D unresolved. The germline gives CDR1 ENHRY, CDR2 SYGVKD. Trimming pared 4 bases from V and 3 bases from J, leaving 6 bases between. The CDR3 spans 12 residues.

The genes are TRBV7-9 and TRBJ2-5, with D maybe TRBD2 (5 bases). Germline-derived CDR1 and CDR2 are SEHNR and FQNEAQ (reference sequence). V was shortened by 1 base and J by 5 bases, with 14 bases between the two germline ends. The CDR3 has 15 residues. This chain's CDR3 is CASSLGGKSYETQYF. Written as DNA, the CDR3 is TGTGCCAGCAGCTTAGGAGGGAAATCCTACGAGACCCAGTACTTC. The full variable domain, with the rest looked up from reference TRBV7-9 and TRBJ2-5, is DTGVSQNPRHKITKRGQNVTFRCDPISEHNRLYWYRQTLGQGPEFLTYFQNEAQLEKSRLLSDRFSAERPKGSFSTLEIQRTEQGDSAMYLCASSLGGKSYETQYFGPGTRLLVL.

The chain combines TRBV9 with TRBJ2-2; D possibly corresponds to TRBD1 (6 bases). Trimming shortened V by 0 bases and J by 1 base, and 13 bases separated the two germline ends. Germline loops: CDR1 SGDLS, CDR2 YYNGEE. This CDR3 has 17 amino acids. The DNA of the CDR3 is TGTGCCAGCAGCGTAGTCGGACAGCTCCTGAACACCGGGGAGCTGTTTTTT. It translates to CASSVVGQLLNTGELFF.

The V gene is TRBV5-1, the J gene TRBJ2-7; 8 bases line up with TRBD2. The V gene's germline CDR1 is SGHRS and CDR2 YFSETQ. The CDR3 is 15 residues long. Unmatched junction bases numbered 8, after V lost 0 bases and J lost 6 bases. CDR3 DNA: TGCGCCAGCAGCTTGGACGGGACTAGTGTAGGCGAGCAGTACTTC. This translates into CASSLDGTSVGEQYF.

This CDR3 reads CASSLGTVAGNTIYF. The CDR3 region has the DNA TGTGCCAGCAGTTTAGGGACAGTAGCTGGAAACACCATATATTTT. The rearrangement links TRBV28 to TRBJ1-3; 7 bases fit TRBD1. Germline CDR1 MDHEN, CDR2 SYDVKM. The CDR3 sequence is 15 residues long. V shed 2 bases and J 2 bases; nucleotides not matched to a gene: 3.

This clone was seen only once. The V and J genes are TRBV20-1 and TRBJ1-2; no clear D. CDR1 and CDR2 from the germline V gene are DFQATT and SNEGSKA (reference sequence). Deletions cut 6 bases from V and 0 bases from J, with 5 bases between. The CDR3 runs 11 residues. CDR3 region: CSANTNYGYTF. CDR3 sequence (DNA): TGCAGTGCAAATACTAACTATGGCTACACCTTC.

V gene TRBV6-1 combines with J gene TRBJ1-3, with D tentatively TRBD1 (5 bases). The germline V and J ends were trimmed by 0 bases and 2 bases, with 14 bases remaining between them. CDR3 size: 17 residues. Per germline, CDR1 MNHNS and CDR2 SASEGT. The CDR3 loop is CASSEALPGNPGNTIYF. Here the CDR3 DNA reads TGTGCCAGCAGTGAAGCGCTTCCAGGGAACCCTGGAAACACCATATATTTT.

J is TRBJ1-2 and V is TRBV30; 11 bases fit TRBD1. V gave up 3 bases and J gave up 2 bases; unmatched junction bases: 8. CDR1 is GTSNPN, CDR2 SVGIG, per germline (reference sequence). This CDR3 region has 16 residues. CDR3 residues: CAWRGAGTGGNYGYTF. DNA for the CDR3: TGTGCCTGGAGGGGGGCCGGGACAGGGGGGAACTATGGCTACACCTTC.

The chain combines TRBV30 with TRBJ1-4, with 7 bases that match TRBD1. The CDR3 is 12 residues long. J was trimmed by 8 bases and V by 3 bases; bases with no gene match: 3. CDR1 and CDR2 (germline): GTSNPN, SVGIG (reference sequence). This CDR3 reads CAWSADREKLFF. The CDR3 DNA is TGTGCCTGGAGCGCGGACAGGGAAAAACTGTTTTTT.

The chain is built from TRBV4-3 and TRBJ2-5; TRBD2 matches at 9 bases. Losses at the gene ends were 1 base for V and 4 bases for J; bases not matched to a gene: 4. The germline V gene encodes CDR1 LGHNA and CDR2 YSLEER. The CDR3 runs 15 residues. For the CDR3, the DNA is TGCGCCAGCAGCCAAGGACTAGCGGATTTAGAGACCCAGTACTTC. It is translated as CASSQGLADLETQYF.

This clone was seen once. V gene TRBV19 combines with J gene TRBJ2-7; TRBD1 aligns across 9 bases. Germline V gene data show CDR1 as LNHDA and CDR2 as SQIVND (reference sequence). V lost 5 bases to trimming and J lost 2 bases; unmatched junction nucleotides: 7. This CDR3 has 15 amino acids. CDR3 in amino acids: CASSPGQGWAYEQYF. The CDR3 DNA reads TGTGCCAGTAGTCCTGGACAGGGGTGGGCCTACGAGCAGTACTTC.